Sequencing of this T cell receptor beta chain was carried out in a study of blood T cell repertoires in COVID-19. The wider study: Sites in the United States, Italy and Spain provided acute and convalescent COVID-19 samples. T cells, B-cell-depleted T cells, or PBMCs provided the cDNA or gDNA that served as material.

In the authors' methods: Nucleated cell number was recorded as an estimate derived from reference gene primer amplification. Libraries were prepared by immunoSEQ multiplex PCR; TCRdb keeps only in-frame clonotypes and omits some of them. The DNA gave D and trimming, while V, J and clone size come from that table. Of about 140,000 clones listed, roughly 78% are singletons. The sequencing sample was made of peripheral blood. The TCR sequence derives from a man in his sixties with acute or convalescent COVID-19.

The CDR3 DNA reads as TGTGCCAGCAGTGACCAGCGGTCCACAGATACGCAGTATTTT. Protein sequence: CASSDQRSTDTQYF. V and J are TRBV25-1 and TRBJ2-3; perhaps TRBD2 as D (5 bases). In germline, CDR1 is MGHDK, CDR2 SYGVNS. The CDR3 loop spans 14 amino acids. V was cut by 3 bases and J by 2 bases, with 9 bases left in between.